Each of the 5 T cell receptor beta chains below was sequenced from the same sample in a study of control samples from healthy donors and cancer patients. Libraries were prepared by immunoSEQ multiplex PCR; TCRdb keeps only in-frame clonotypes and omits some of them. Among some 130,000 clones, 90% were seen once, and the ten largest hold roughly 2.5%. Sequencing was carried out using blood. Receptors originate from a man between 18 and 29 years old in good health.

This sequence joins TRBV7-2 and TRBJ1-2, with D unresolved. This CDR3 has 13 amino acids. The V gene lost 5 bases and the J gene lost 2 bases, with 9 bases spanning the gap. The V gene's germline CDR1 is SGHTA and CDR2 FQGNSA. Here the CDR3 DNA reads TGTGCCAGCAGCCGACCGGGGAACTATGGCTACACCTTC. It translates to CASSRPGNYGYTF.

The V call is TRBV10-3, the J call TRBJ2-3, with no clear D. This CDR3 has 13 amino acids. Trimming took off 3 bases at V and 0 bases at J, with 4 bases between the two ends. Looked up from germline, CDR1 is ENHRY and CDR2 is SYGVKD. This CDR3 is CAISDPSTDTQYF. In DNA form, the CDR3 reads TGTGCCATCAGTGATCCTAGCACAGATACGCAGTATTTT.

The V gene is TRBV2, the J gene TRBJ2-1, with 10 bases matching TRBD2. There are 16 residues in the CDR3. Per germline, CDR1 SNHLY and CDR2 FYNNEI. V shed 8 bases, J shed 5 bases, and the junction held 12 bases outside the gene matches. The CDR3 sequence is CASPGTSGMMDNEQFF. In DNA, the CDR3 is TGTGCCAGCCCGGGAACTAGCGGGATGATGGACAATGAGCAGTTCTTC.

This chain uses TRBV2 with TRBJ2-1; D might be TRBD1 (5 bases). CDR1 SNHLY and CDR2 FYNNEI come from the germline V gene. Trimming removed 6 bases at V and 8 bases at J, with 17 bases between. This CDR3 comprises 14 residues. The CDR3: CASRKGSGRDEQFF. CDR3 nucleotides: TGTGCCAGCAGGAAGGGGTCTGGCAGGGATGAGCAGTTCTTC.

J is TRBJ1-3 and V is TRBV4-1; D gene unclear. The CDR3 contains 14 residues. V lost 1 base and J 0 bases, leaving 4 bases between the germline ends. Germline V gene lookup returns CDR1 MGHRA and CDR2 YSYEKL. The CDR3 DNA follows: TGCGCCAGCAGCCAAGTGGTCTCTGGAAACACCATATATTTT. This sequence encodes CASSQVVSGNTIYF.